This T cell receptor beta chain comes out of a study of cytomegalovirus exposure and HLA in healthy donors. Study outcomes and limitations: One variant, a missense change in DCLRE1C, was linked in a later analysis to TCR beta V- and J-gene trimming.

A word on this clone: Its specificity is not known.

The PCR was carried out with 60 Vbeta primers and 13 Jbeta primers. Profiled with immunoSEQ multiplex PCR; TCRdb holds only in-frame clones, not every one. The sample shows 150,000 to 200,000 clones, 60% to 80% of them seen only once. Germline assignment: CDR1 GTSNPN and CDR2 SVGIG (reference sequence). This CDR3 contains 15 residues. Trimming removed 3 bases from V and 6 bases from J, with 18 bases in between. The TCR was taken from a male donor in good health and CMV-seronegative. Sequencing used PBMCs. The chain links TRBV30 to TRBJ1-5; TRBD1 is a possible D gene (5 bases). Here the CDR3 reads CAWSSGLPFGQPQHF. The CDR3 region has the DNA TGTGCCTGGAGCTCGGGACTCCCGTTCGGTCAGCCCCAGCATTTT.